Each of the 8 T cell receptor beta chains below was sequenced from the same sample in a study of OX40 agonist ivuxolimab in advanced cancers. Assay used: immunoSEQ multiplex PCR; TCRdb lists only in-frame clones, some missing. The sample includes roughly 50,000 clones, more than 75% of them seen just once. The material was CD4+ or CD8+ T cells sorted from blood, obtained in a trial of the OX40 agonist ivuxolimab. The receptor set was obtained from an adult with an advanced solid tumor such as melanoma, head and neck, liver or kidney cancer.

The genes are TRBV30 and TRBJ1-3, with D possibly matching TRBD1 (5 bases). The V and J ends lost 1 base and 2 bases respectively, with 6 bases between them. The CDR3 extends over 13 amino acids. The germline CDR1 and CDR2 sequences are GTSNPN and SVGIG (reference sequence). CDR3 region: CAWSAGTGNTIYF. The CDR3 coding sequence is TGTGCCTGGAGTGCAGGGACTGGAAACACCATATATTTT.

This rearrangement joins TRBV6-1 to TRBJ1-2, with D perhaps TRBD1 (6 bases). The V and J ends lost 8 bases and 4 bases respectively, with 17 bases between them. The CDR3 extends over 14 amino acids. Germline assignment: CDR1 MNHNS and CDR2 SASEGT. CDR3 sequence reads: CASGGGGGLYGYTF. Written as DNA, the CDR3 is TGTGCCAGCGGAGGAGGAGGGGGACTCTATGGCTACACCTTC.

This chain uses TRBV5-1 with TRBJ2-7, with D possibly being TRBD2 (5 bases). V was pared by 4 bases and J by 7 bases, with 15 bases between. Per germline, CDR1 SGHRS and CDR2 YFSETQ. The CDR3 runs to 13 residues. The CDR3 bases are TGCGCCAGCAGCCCAGTAATATCGGGAGAGCAGTACTTC. Translation gives CASSPVISGEQYF. The full variable domain, in which reference TRBV5-1 and TRBJ2-7 provide the parts outside the CDR3, is KAGVTQTPRYLIKTRGQQVTLSCSPISGHRSVSWYQQTPGQGLQFLFEYFSETQRNKGNFPGRFSGRQFSNSRSEMNVSTLELGDSALYLCASSPVISGEQYFGPGTRLTVT.

This clone was detected once. The V and J genes are TRBV6-1 and TRBJ1-1; no firm D call. V lost 6 bases to trimming and J lost 0 bases, with 14 bases between them. Germline V lookup: CDR1 MNHNS, CDR2 SASEGT. The CDR3 totals 15 residues. CDR3 sequence (DNA): TGTGCCAGCAGGAAACAGCTACAAATGAACACTGAAGCTTTCTTT. This encodes CASRKQLQMNTEAFF.

This clone was seen only once. The chain couples TRBV6-5 to TRBJ2-7; D uncertain. Germline V gene lookup returns CDR1 MNHEY and CDR2 SVGAGI. The CDR3 has 16 amino acids. Trimming cost V 2 bases and J 3 bases, with 17 bases left between them. The CDR3 here is CASSYDLERKNYEQYF. The CDR3 coding sequence is TGTGCCAGCAGTTACGATTTAGAACGGAAAAACTACGAGCAGTACTTC.

The chain is built from TRBV7-9 and TRBJ1-1; possible D gene TRBD1, 5 bases. The germline CDR1 and CDR2 sequences are SEHNR and FQNEAQ (reference sequence). The CDR3 contains 12 residues. Trimming removed 2 bases at V and 7 bases at J, with 8 bases between. CDR3 sequence reads: CASSLRQSEAFF. The CDR3, as DNA: TGTGCCAGCAGCTTAAGACAGAGTGAAGCTTTCTTT.

The rearrangement links TRBV4-1 to TRBJ2-1; possible D gene TRBD2, 5 bases. Per the germline V gene, CDR1 is MGHRA and CDR2 is YSYEKL. V was clipped by 0 bases and J by 4 bases, with 13 bases between them. The CDR3 contains 16 residues. The CDR3 here is CASSQDPRRRYNEQFF. For the CDR3, the DNA is TGCGCCAGCAGCCAAGATCCTCGACGGAGGTACAATGAGCAGTTCTTC.

The genes are TRBV27 and TRBJ2-7; 10 bases line up with TRBD2. This CDR3 has 16 residues. The V gene's germline CDR1 is MNHEY and CDR2 SMNVEV (reference sequence). J gave up 7 bases and V 0 bases, and 9 bases lay outside the gene matches. The CDR3 loop is CASSLSRSGRAGEQYF. As DNA, the CDR3 is TGTGCCAGCAGTTTATCCCGGAGCGGGAGGGCCGGGGAGCAGTACTTC.